Listed here are 30 T cell receptor beta chains from one sample, sequenced in a study of blood T cell repertoires in COVID-19. The table came from immunoSEQ multiplex PCR; TCRdb's copy has only in-frame clones and leaves some out. The repertoire holds approximately 140,000 clones, with more than 75% as singletons. Sequences were obtained from peripheral blood. Receptors were obtained from a man in his 70s with acute or convalescent COVID-19.

The chain has TRBV19 and TRBJ1-4; D might be TRBD1 (6 bases). This CDR3 contains 15 residues. V was cut by 5 bases and J by 6 bases, with 16 bases left in between. Germline V gene sequence: CDR1 LNHDA, CDR2 SQIVND (reference sequence). The CDR3 region is CASSPLGGLYEKLFF. CDR3 sequence (DNA): TGTGCCAGTAGTCCCCTGGGGGGGCTTTATGAAAAACTGTTTTTT.

This clone was observed once. CDR3 loop: CASSYTTGEDSPLHF. CDR3 DNA: TGTGCCAGCAGTTACACGACAGGGGAGGATTCACCCCTCCACTTT. V usage is TRBV6-5 and J usage is TRBJ1-6; 8 bases match TRBD1. The CDR3 has 15 amino acids. J gave up 8 bases and V 2 bases, and 5 bases lay outside the gene matches. From germline, CDR1 is MNHEY and CDR2 SVGAGI.

The gene calls are TRBV7-9 and TRBJ2-7; 11 bases agree with TRBD2. The CDR3 contains 15 residues. V lost 6 bases to trimming and J lost 2 bases; unmatched junction nucleotides: 6. Germline V gene data show CDR1 as SEHNR and CDR2 as FQNEAQ (reference sequence). The CDR3 coding sequence is TGTGCCAGCAGTCCTAGCGGGGGGCGGGCCTACGAGCAGTACTTC. This sequence encodes CASSPSGGRAYEQYF.

CDR3: CASSSTVRDTEAFF. CDR3 sequence (DNA): TGTGCCAGCTCGTCGACGGTGAGGGACACTGAAGCTTTCTTT. V is TRBV18 and J is TRBJ1-1; D is ambiguous. CDR1 is KGHSH and CDR2 is LQKENI in the germline V gene. The length of the CDR3 is 14 residues. The germline V and J ends were trimmed by 6 bases and 3 bases, with 14 bases remaining between them.

The chain employs TRBV5-6 and TRBJ1-2; D is ambiguous. The CDR3 is made up of 12 amino acids. Trimming took off 3 bases at V and 3 bases at J, with 6 bases between the two ends. The germline V gene has CDR1 SGHDT and CDR2 YYEEEE. The CDR3 is CASSWRDYGYTF. DNA for the CDR3: TGTGCCAGCAGCTGGCGGGACTATGGCTACACCTTC.

V and J are TRBV29-1 and TRBJ1-1; TRBD1 aligns across 9 bases. CDR3 length: 13 residues. Trimming removed 6 bases from V and 4 bases from J; junction bases left unmatched: 6. Looked up from germline, CDR1 is SQVTM and CDR2 is ANQGSEA. CDR3 coding DNA: TGCAGCGTCACGGACAGGGGAGGCACTGAAGCTTTCTTT. Its protein is CSVTDRGGTEAFF.

The CDR3, as DNA: TGTGCCAGCAGCCAGGGACTAGCGACGCCCTACGAGCAGTACTTC. It specifies CASSQGLATPYEQYF. The gene calls are TRBV3-1 (or the pseudogene TRBV3-2) and TRBJ2-7; TRBD2 matches at 10 bases. Germline V gives CDR1 LGHDT, CDR2 YNNKEL (reference sequence). The CDR3 is 15 residues long. The V gene end was trimmed by 3 bases and the J gene end by 2 bases; junction bases not matched to a gene: 4.

The gene calls are TRBV2 and TRBJ1-2, with 7 bases that match TRBD1. CDR1 SNHLY and CDR2 FYNNEI come from the germline V gene. V trimming: 3 bases; J trimming: 5 bases; junction bases outside the gene matches: 6. The CDR3 length is 14 residues. The CDR3 DNA reads TGTGCCAGCAGTGAGACAGGGTTCGGTTATGGCTACACCTTC. Residues: CASSETGFGYGYTF. Full variable domain (missing parts from reference TRBV2 and TRBJ1-2): EPEVTQTPSHQVTQMGQEVILRCVPISNHLYFYWYRQILGQKVEFLVSFYNNEISEKSEIFDDQFSVERPDGSNFTLKIRSTKLEDSAMYFCASSETGFGYGYTFGSGTRLTVV.

This chain uses TRBV2 with TRBJ2-7, with TRBD1 matching 9 bases. The CDR3 loop spans 14 amino acids. Losses at the gene ends were 2 bases for V and 3 bases for J; bases not matched to a gene: 2. From germline, CDR1 is SNHLY and CDR2 FYNNEI. The CDR3 nucleotides read TGTGCCAGCAGTGAACGGGACAGGGTCTACGAGCAGTACTTC. Its translation is CASSERDRVYEQYF.

The genes are TRBV10-3 and TRBJ1-1; D perhaps matches TRBD1 (6 bases). The germline V gene encodes CDR1 ENHRY and CDR2 SYGVKD. V was cut by 4 bases and J by 5 bases, with 11 bases left in between. The CDR3 has 13 amino acids. The CDR3 is CAISAQGTTEAFF. DNA for the CDR3: TGTGCCATCAGTGCGCAGGGGACAACTGAAGCTTTCTTT.

CDR3: CASSIGPLRSGANVLTF. Written as DNA, the CDR3 is TGTGCCAGTAGTATAGGGCCGCTTCGTTCTGGGGCCAACGTCCTGACTTTC. This chain uses TRBV19 with TRBJ2-6; D is undetermined. Germline V CDR1 and CDR2: LNHDA, SQIVND (reference sequence). The CDR3 contains 17 residues. Trimming left V 1 base short and J 1 base short, with 11 bases between. The full variable domain, rest sourced from reference TRBV19 and TRBJ2-6, is DGGITQSPKYLFRKEGQNVTLSCEQNLNHDAMYWYRQDPGQGLRLIYYSQIVNDFQKGDIAEGYSVSREKKESFPLTVTSAQKNPTAFYLCASSIGPLRSGANVLTFGAGSRLTVL.

This clone was recorded once. The V and J genes are TRBV10-1 and TRBJ1-5, with 8 bases identical to TRBD1. Germline CDR1 is WNHNN and CDR2 is SYGVQD (reference sequence). CDR3 length equals 18 residues. The J segment lost 4 bases and the V segment lost 0 bases, leaving 11 bases of the junction unmatched. This chain's CDR3 is CASSESSRGRVRNQPQHF. Written as DNA, the CDR3 is TGCGCCAGCAGTGAGTCGAGCAGGGGGCGCGTCAGGAATCAGCCCCAGCATTTT.

The chain has TRBV6-5 and TRBJ1-2, with 10 bases lining up with TRBD1. CDR1 and CDR2 from the germline V gene are MNHEY and SVGAGI. The CDR3 has 16 residues. The J segment lost 2 bases and the V segment lost 3 bases, leaving 6 bases of the junction unmatched. The CDR3 spells CASSYIRQGANYGYTF. CDR3 coding DNA: TGTGCCAGCAGTTATATACGACAGGGGGCAAACTATGGCTACACCTTC.

V gene TRBV6-6 combines with J gene TRBJ1-1; 10 positions match TRBD1. Trimming took 4 bases from V and 6 from J; bases not matched to a gene: 8. This CDR3 has 15 amino acids. The germline V gene has CDR1 MNHNY and CDR2 SVGAGI (reference sequence). CDR3 DNA sequence: TGTGCCAGCAGTTCGAAGACAGGGGGCAGGGCTGAAGCTTTCTTT. Its protein is CASSSKTGGRAEAFF.

The chain combines TRBV9 with TRBJ1-1, with TRBD1 as a possible D gene (6 bases). CDR3 size: 15 residues. The V and J ends lost 4 bases and 1 base respectively, with 14 bases between them. Germline lookup yields CDR1 SGDLS and CDR2 YYNGEE. The CDR3: CASSPRQATNTEAFF. The CDR3 DNA reads as TGTGCCAGCAGCCCTCGACAGGCGACGAACACTGAAGCTTTCTTT.

J is TRBJ1-1 and V is TRBV14; possibly TRBD1 for D (5 bases). With 1 base removed from V and 0 bases from J, the gap between germline ends came to 9 bases. The CDR3 has 15 amino acids. The germline gives CDR1 SGHDN, CDR2 FVKESK. The CDR3 loop is CASSQGGGMNTEAFF. The CDR3 region has the DNA TGTGCCAGCAGCCAAGGGGGGGGGATGAACACTGAAGCTTTCTTT.

This chain links TRBV7-9 with TRBJ1-6; weak D call: TRBD1 (5 bases). The CDR3 extends over 15 amino acids. Germline assignment: CDR1 SEHNR and CDR2 FQNEAQ (reference sequence). Trimming removed 5 bases at V and 9 bases at J, with 17 bases between. The CDR3 loop reads CASSPNPGVLSPLHF. The CDR3 DNA reads TGTGCCAGCAGCCCAAACCCGGGGGTCCTTTCACCCCTCCACTTT.

The genes are TRBV2 and TRBJ2-1; 7 nucleotides line up with TRBD2. Germline V lookup: CDR1 SNHLY, CDR2 FYNNEI. V lost 10 bases to trimming and J lost 12 bases; unmatched junction nucleotides: 18. The CDR3 is 14 amino acids. The CDR3 sequence is CATRELATERWQFF. In nucleotides, the CDR3 is TGTGCCACCCGGGAACTAGCGACAGAAAGGTGGCAGTTCTTC.

Of note for this clone: Other DNA sequences within the sample encode an identical CDR3. The V call is TRBV11-2, the J call TRBJ1-5; 7 bases are a match to TRBD1. The germline gives CDR1 SGHAT, CDR2 FQNNGV. CDR3 size: 15 residues. With 1 base clipped from V and 5 bases from J, the junction kept 5 bases outside the gene matches. Written as DNA, the CDR3 is TGTGCCAGCAGCTTAGGTCCTCAGGGGGATCAGCCCCAGCATTTT. It encodes CASSLGPQGDQPQHF.

The chain uses TRBV9 and TRBJ2-5, with a weak D call TRBD2 (5 bases). The germline V gene encodes CDR1 SGDLS and CDR2 YYNGEE. This CDR3 is built from 15 residues. Trimming shortened V by 1 base and J by 5 bases, and 15 bases separated the two germline ends. CDR3 loop: CASSVFSANGETQYF. The CDR3 DNA is TGTGCCAGCAGCGTATTTAGCGCCAATGGCGAGACCCAGTACTTC.

A word on this clone: Its ends do not fully match the called genes, so a read error is possible. V and J are TRBV7-7 and TRBJ2-4, with 12 bases that match TRBD2. The CDR3 is made up of 19 amino acids. CDR1 and CDR2 (germline): SSHAT, FNYEAQ (reference sequence). CDR3 protein: CASSSTSGRSELAKNIQYF. The CDR3, as DNA: TGTGCTAGCAGCTCAACTAGCGGGAGGTCAGAACTAGCCAAAAACATTCAGTACTTC. The whole variable domain, filled in from reference TRBV7-7 and TRBJ2-4, reads GAGVSQSPRYKVTKRGQDVTLRCDPISSHATLYWYQQALGQGPEFLTYFNYEAQPDKSGLPSDRFSAERPEGSISTLTIQRTEQRDSAMYRCASSSTSGRSELAKNIQYFGAGTRLSVL.

This rearrangement joins TRBV5-6 to TRBJ1-2; 7 bases line up with TRBD1. The CDR3 runs 15 residues. V was pared by 4 bases and J by 6 bases, with 12 bases of the junction left unmatched. Germline CDR1 and CDR2: SGHDT and YYEEEE. DNA of the CDR3: TGTGCCAGCAGCCCCGGACAGGCAAGGGTCCATGGCTACACCTTC. It specifies CASSPGQARVHGYTF. The full variable domain, with the rest looked up from reference TRBV5-6 and TRBJ1-2, is DAGVTQSPTHLIKTRGQQVTLRCSPKSGHDTVSWYQQALGQGPQFIFQYYEEEERQRGNFPDRFSGHQFPNYSSELNVNALLLGDSALYLCASSPGQARVHGYTFGSGTRLTVV.

This clone was seen once. The chain carries TRBV2 and TRBJ2-1; 9 positions agree with TRBD1. This CDR3 comprises 13 residues. The V and J ends lost 7 bases and 6 bases, in that order; junction bases with no gene match: 4. The germline gives CDR1 SNHLY, CDR2 FYNNEI. The CDR3 nucleotides read TGTGCCAGCATTCCGACAGGGGGCAATGAGCAGTTCTTC. Its protein product is CASIPTGGNEQFF.

The chain has TRBV10-3 and TRBJ1-4; 9 nucleotides align to TRBD1. With V trimmed by 4 bases and J by 6 bases, 3 bases remained unmatched. The length of the CDR3 is 14 residues. The germline V gene encodes CDR1 ENHRY and CDR2 SYGVKD. The CDR3 region has the DNA TGTGCCATCAGTGGACAGGGGGAATATGAAAAACTGTTTTTT. Residues: CAISGQGEYEKLFF.

In nucleotides, the CDR3 is TGTGCCAGCAGCAATCCTCCCGGGGGTGGGACGCAGTATTTT. Its protein is CASSNPPGGGTQYF. The chain combines TRBV21-1 with TRBJ2-3; the table's TRBD2 call for D was not verified on the DNA. TRBV21-1 is tagged as a pseudogene. This CDR3 is 14 amino acids long.

The J gene is TRBJ1-4, the V gene TRBV6-5, with D possibly TRBD1 on 6 matching bases. Looked up from germline, CDR1 is MNHEY and CDR2 is SVGAGI. Trimming stripped 6 bases from V and 7 bases from J, with 15 bases between. CDR3 size: 14 residues. The CDR3 reads CASRETLQGEKLFF. The CDR3 DNA is TGTGCCAGCAGGGAGACTCTACAGGGTGAAAAACTGTTTTTT.

The chain recombines TRBV6-5 with TRBJ2-3; 7 bases align to TRBD1. V was pared by 8 bases and J by 1 base, with 3 bases of the junction left unmatched. Germline CDR1 is MNHEY and CDR2 is SVGAGI. CDR3 length: 13 amino acids. In nucleotides, the CDR3 is TGTGCCAGCGGAGGACAGGGCACAGATACGCAGTATTTT. It encodes CASGGQGTDTQYF.

CDR3 protein: CASSRGQGGYEQYF. CDR3 sequence (DNA): TGCGCCAGCAGCCGCGGACAGGGGGGGTACGAGCAGTACTTC. The chain links TRBV5-1 to TRBJ2-7, with 10 nucleotides matching TRBD1. This CDR3 region has 14 residues. Germline V gives CDR1 SGHRS, CDR2 YFSETQ. V dropped 4 bases and J dropped 4; count of bases not matched to a gene: 5.

The V call is TRBV3-1 (or the pseudogene TRBV3-2), the J call TRBJ2-1, with D tentatively TRBD2 (6 bases). This CDR3 region has 15 residues. The V end lost 5 bases, the J end lost 8 bases, and 19 bases lay between the germline ends. CDR1 and CDR2 (germline): LGHDT, YNNKEL (reference sequence). DNA for the CDR3: TGTGCCAGCAGCTTAGACGCCGGGACTCCCCATGAGCAGTTCTTC. Its protein product is CASSLDAGTPHEQFF.

This clone came up once. CDR3 region: CASSEDSLNEKLFF. The CDR3 DNA follows: TGTGCCAGCAGCGAGGACAGTCTTAATGAAAAACTGTTTTTT. The chain uses TRBV3-1 (or the pseudogene TRBV3-2) and TRBJ1-4; TRBD1 might be the D (6 bases). The V gene lost 5 bases and the J gene lost 4 bases, with 11 bases spanning the gap. Germline CDR1 and CDR2: LGHDT and YNNKEL (reference sequence). The CDR3 is 14 residues long.